This entry features one TCR beta chain sequence. The sample holds other DNA sequences that translate to the same CDR3. The data were obtained in a study of blood T cell repertoires in COVID-19. On the study more broadly: COVID-19 samples, acute and convalescent, were from the United States, Italy and Spain. T cells, B-cell-depleted T cells, or PBMCs supplied cDNA or gDNA.

CDR1 and CDR2 (germline): SNHLY, FYNNEI. CDR3 length equals 14 residues. After removal of 8 bases from V and 5 bases from J, the junction contained 4 bases not matched to a gene. Per the original methods: Reference gene primers were amplified, and this amplification served to estimate nucleated cell counts. Clones were read by immunoSEQ multiplex PCR, and TCRdb kept only the in-frame ones, dropping some. The V and J calls and the clone size are those of that table, but D and trimming were determined from the DNA. This sample has around 180,000 clones, with about 84% found just once. This TCR was recovered from a human donor in a cohort sampled during active COVID-19. The sample comprised peripheral blood. The J gene is TRBJ1-6, the V gene TRBV2; 9 bases are a match to TRBD1. CDR3 amino acids: CASSRDRDNSPLHF. CDR3 DNA sequence: TGTGCCAGCTCTCGGGACAGGGATAATTCACCCCTCCACTTT.